This is a list of T cell receptor beta chains from one sample in a study of cytomegalovirus exposure and HLA in healthy donors. TCRdb's table, derived via immunoSEQ multiplex PCR, lists solely in-frame clones and lacks some. The repertoire consists of more than 150,000 clones, with 76% occurring once and the leading ten covering around 1.5%. Sequencing input: PBMCs. The receptor set was obtained from a man aged 18-30 years in good health and CMV-seronegative. The CDR3 runs from the conserved cysteine through the conserved F or W. D genes are given only for firm matches. The size of a clone is reported for some rows only, either as once, few or many, or as a class for expanded clones.

TRBV28	TRBD1	TRBJ1-2	NA	TGTGCCAGCAGTTTGCGAGGGGGCACAGACACCTTC	CASSLRGGTDTF
TRBV2	NA	TRBJ1-1	once	TGTGCCAGCAGTGAGGGCACCGCGAACACTGAAGCTTTCTTT	CASSEGTANTEAFF
TRBV6-5	NA	TRBJ1-4	NA	TGTGCCAGCAGCTGGGGGAGGACTAATGAAAAACTGTTTTTT	CASSWGRTNEKLFF
TRBV5-1	NA	TRBJ1-6	NA	TGCGCCAGCAGCTCCCCAGGGAATTCACCCCTCCACTTT	CASSSPGNSPLHF
TRBV27	NA	TRBJ2-3	NA	TGTGCCAGCAGTTTATTCCCTAGCACGTCGGATACGCAGTATTTT	CASSLFPSTSDTQYF
TRBV5-4	TRBD1	TRBJ2-7	NA	TGTGCCAGCAGCTTGCCGGGACAGGGGGCCGTCGTGCAGTACTTC	CASSLPGQGAVVQYF
TRBV25-1	NA	TRBJ2-3	NA	TGTGCCAGCAGTGCGGGGTGGGGGCAGGGAGATACGCAGTATTTT	CASSAGWGQGDTQYF
TRBV9	TRBD1	TRBJ1-6	NA	TGTGCCAGCACGACAGGGAGCTCCTATAATTCACCCCTCCACTTT	CASTTGSSYNSPLHF
TRBV5-4	NA	TRBJ2-3	NA	TGTGCCAGCAGCTTGGGAGGGGGGGCTTTAGATACGCAGTATTTT	CASSLGGGALDTQYF
TRBV6-5	TRBD1	TRBJ1-6	once	TGTGCCAGCAGTTACCGAGGGGGCGGTTCACCCCTCCACTTT	CASSYRGGGSPLHF
TRBV15	NA	TRBJ2-7	NA	TGTGCCACCAGCTTCCTCCCCCGCGCAGCAGGACACTCCTACGAGCAGTACTTC	CATSFLPRAAGHSYEQYF
TRBV5-1	NA	TRBJ2-7	NA	TGCGCCAGCAGCTTGGGGGACAAGCGGTACGAGCAGTACTTC	CASSLGDKRYEQYF
TRBV28	NA	TRBJ2-3	NA	TGTGCCAGCAGTTTCAGGTTGGATACGCAGTATTTT	CASSFRLDTQYF
TRBV7-9	TRBD1	TRBJ1-1	NA	TGTGCCAGCAGCCCAGGAGACAGGGTGATGAACACTGAAGCTTTCTTT	CASSPGDRVMNTEAFF
TRBV5-1	NA	TRBJ2-2	NA	TGCGCCAGCAGCGGCGGTAATATGAACACCGGGGAGCTGTTTTTT	CASSGGNMNTGELFF
TRBV7-6	NA	TRBJ2-4	NA	TGTGCCAGCAGCTTAGTGGCAGGGAAAGGCAAAAACATTCAGTACTTC	CASSLVAGKGKNIQYF
TRBV2	TRBD1	TRBJ2-5	NA	TGTGCCAAGACAGGGGGAGAGACCCAGTACTTC	CAKTGGETQYF
TRBV5-1	NA	TRBJ2-4	NA	TGCGCCAGCAGCTCGGGGGACAGATTAGCCAAAAACATTCAGTACTTC	CASSSGDRLAKNIQYF
TRBV2	NA	TRBJ1-1	NA	TGTGCCAGCACTTACTCGGTTGAAGCTTTCTTC	CASTYSVEAFF
TRBV2	NA	TRBJ1-5	NA	TGTGCCAGCAGTACCTTTACGGGAGCGGCCCAGCATTTT	CASSTFTGAAQHF
TRBV28	NA	TRBJ1-4	NA	TGTGCCAGCAGTTTAGCTCTCAGGGAAAAGGAAAAACTGTTTTTT	CASSLALREKEKLFF
TRBV7-3	TRBD2	TRBJ2-6	NA	TGTGCCAGCAGCTTAAGCGGGGGGCTCTCTGGGGCCAACGTCCTGACTTTC	CASSLSGGLSGANVLTF
TRBV9	TRBD1	TRBJ1-4	NA	TGTGCCAGCAGTGCCTTTGGGACAGACTTTAATGAAAAACTGTTTTTT	CASSAFGTDFNEKLFF
TRBV5-6	TRBD1	TRBJ2-7	NA	TGTGCCAGCAGCTTAACGGACAGGACCTACGAGCAGTACTTC	CASSLTDRTYEQYF
TRBV13	NA	TRBJ2-5	once	TGTGCCAGCAGCTTAGGCAATTTAAACCACAGGGCCCAAGAGACCCAGTACTTC	CASSLGNLNHRAQETQYF
TRBV7-8	TRBD2	TRBJ2-3	NA	TGTGCCAGCAGCGTGGCGGGAGGGCCCCGATCGGTACATACGCAGTATTTT	CASSVAGGPRSVHTQYF
TRBV7-3	NA	TRBJ2-1	few	TGTGCCAGCAGCTTAACCCGTGGGGGTAGCGGACTTACTTACAATGAGCAGTTCTTC	CASSLTRGGSGLTYNEQFF
TRBV5-1	NA	TRBJ1-1	NA	TGCGCCAGCAGCTTGGGGCCAGTGAACACTGAAGCTTTCTTT	CASSLGPVNTEAFF
TRBV9	TRBD1	TRBJ1-2	NA	TGTGCCAGCAGGGGACAGGGAGGATTGTGGGGCTACACCTTC	CASRGQGGLWGYTF
TRBV5-1	TRBD1	TRBJ2-3	NA	TGCGCCAGCAGCATCGGACAGGGTTCGGGCACAGATACGCAGTATTTT	CASSIGQGSGTDTQYF
TRBV28	NA	TRBJ1-6	NA	TGTGCCAGCGGAGGGCTGAGCTCCTATAATTCACCCCTCCACTTT	CASGGLSSYNSPLHF
TRBV5-6	TRBD2	TRBJ2-7	NA	TGTGCCAGCAGCCCGGGGGGGGACTATCGAATCTTC	CASSPGGDYRIF
TRBV5-1	TRBD1	TRBJ1-1	NA	TGCGCCAGCAGCCCAACAGGGGGCACGAACACTGAAGCTTTCTTT	CASSPTGGTNTEAFF